The source of this T cell receptor (beta chain) is a study of blood T cell repertoires in COVID-19. For the study at large: Samples of COVID-19 (acute and convalescent) were obtained from the United States, Italy and Spain. PBMCs, B-cell-depleted T cells, or T cells provided the cDNA or gDNA that made up the material.

The trim removed 10 bases at V and 8 bases at J, leaving 12 bases unmatched. Germline V gene data show CDR1 as ENHRY and CDR2 as SYGVKD. This CDR3 spans 15 amino acids. In the authors' methods: Nucleated cell counts were estimated from reference gene primer amplification. Sequenced by immunoSEQ multiplex PCR; TCRdb stores in-frame clones only, minus some. V and J calls and clone size are as listed in that table; D and trimming were resolved from the DNA. Altogether fewer than 250,000 clones are present, roughly 90% being singletons, with the ten largest covering around 6.9%. The TCR sequence derives from a man aged 55 to 70 who had recovered from COVID-19. V gene TRBV10-3 combines with J gene TRBJ2-1; 12 bases align to TRBD2. Sequenced input: peripheral blood. Here the CDR3 reads CASKTSGSNYDEQFF. The CDR3 DNA follows: TGTGCCAGCAAGACTAGCGGGAGCAATTACGATGAGCAGTTCTTC.